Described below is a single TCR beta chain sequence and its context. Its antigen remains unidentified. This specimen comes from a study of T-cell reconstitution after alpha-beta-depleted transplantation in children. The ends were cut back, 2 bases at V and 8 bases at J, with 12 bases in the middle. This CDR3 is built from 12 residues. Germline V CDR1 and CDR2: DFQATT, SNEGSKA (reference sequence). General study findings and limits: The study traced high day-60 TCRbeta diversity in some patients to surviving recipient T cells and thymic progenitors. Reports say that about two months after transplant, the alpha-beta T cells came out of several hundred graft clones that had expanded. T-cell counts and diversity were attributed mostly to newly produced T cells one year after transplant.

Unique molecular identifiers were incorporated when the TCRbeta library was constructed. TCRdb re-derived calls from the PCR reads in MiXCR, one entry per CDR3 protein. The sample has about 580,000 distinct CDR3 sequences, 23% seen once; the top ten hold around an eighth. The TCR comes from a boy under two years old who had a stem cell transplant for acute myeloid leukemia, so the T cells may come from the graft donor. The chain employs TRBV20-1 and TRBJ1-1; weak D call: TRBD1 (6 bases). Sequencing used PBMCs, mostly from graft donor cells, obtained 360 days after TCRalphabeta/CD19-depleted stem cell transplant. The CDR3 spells CSARSWTAEAFF. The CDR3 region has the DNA TGCAGTGCTAGATCCTGGACAGCGGAAGCTTTCTTT.